Sequencing of this TCR beta chain was carried out in a study of Tregs in tolerant kidney transplant recipients. On the study more broadly: CD4+CD25+CD127- cells came from approximately 3-day belatacept mixed lymphocyte reactions, some with approximately five-day graft donor restimulation. Recipient cells were told from donor cells by antibody staining. Study outcomes and limitations: Biological reproducibility was not directly addressed, but technical replication error appeared minimal.

The CDR3 has 15 residues. Trimming removed 0 bases at V and 3 bases at J, with 9 bases between. CDR1 SGHRS and CDR2 YFSETQ come from the germline V gene. This clone is medium-sized in the sample. Antigen unknown. Generated by immunoSEQ multiplex PCR, the TCRdb table keeps only in-frame clones and is missing some. The sample comprises 15,000 to 20,000 clones, approximately 61% of which are singletons, and 3.2% rests with the top ten. The specimen sequenced was Tregs from blood cultured with allogeneic cells. V and J are TRBV5-1 and TRBJ2-2; D not certain. The receptor was derived from a human donor in good health. The CDR3 loop is CASSLAIADTGELFF. CDR3 bases: TGCGCCAGCAGCTTGGCCATAGCCGACACCGGGGAGCTGTTTTTT.